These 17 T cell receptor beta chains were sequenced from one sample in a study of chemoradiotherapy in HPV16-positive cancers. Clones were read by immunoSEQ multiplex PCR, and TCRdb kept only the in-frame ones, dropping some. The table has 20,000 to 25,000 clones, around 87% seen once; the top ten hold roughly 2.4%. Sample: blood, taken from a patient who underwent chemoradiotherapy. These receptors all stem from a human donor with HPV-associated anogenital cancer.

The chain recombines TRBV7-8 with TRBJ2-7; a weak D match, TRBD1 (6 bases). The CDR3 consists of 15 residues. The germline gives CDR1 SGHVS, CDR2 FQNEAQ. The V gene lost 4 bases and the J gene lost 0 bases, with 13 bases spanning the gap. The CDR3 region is CASSSRDTNSYEQYF. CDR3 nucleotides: TGTGCCAGCAGCTCTCGGGACACAAACTCCTACGAGCAGTACTTC.

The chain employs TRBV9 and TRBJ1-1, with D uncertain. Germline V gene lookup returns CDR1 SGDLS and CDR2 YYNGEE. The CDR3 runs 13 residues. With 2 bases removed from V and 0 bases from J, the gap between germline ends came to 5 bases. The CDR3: CASSVNLNTEAFF. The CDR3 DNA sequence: TGTGCCAGCAGCGTGAATTTGAACACTGAAGCTTTCTTT.

The CDR3 bases are TGTGCCAGCAGCTTAGCGGGAGACGGTGAAGCTTTCTTT. Translating gives CASSLAGDGEAFF. V and J are TRBV7-6 and TRBJ1-1; D remains ambiguous. Germline assignment: CDR1 SGHVS and CDR2 FNYEAQ. V was pared by 0 bases and J by 7 bases, with 9 bases between. The CDR3 sequence is 13 residues long. Variable domain in full (rest from reference TRBV7-6 and TRBJ1-1): GAGVSQSPRYKVTKRGQDVALRCDPISGHVSLYWYRQALGQGPEFLTYFNYEAQQDKSGLPNDRFSAERPEGSISTLTIQRTEQRDSAMYRCASSLAGDGEAFFGQGTRLTVV.

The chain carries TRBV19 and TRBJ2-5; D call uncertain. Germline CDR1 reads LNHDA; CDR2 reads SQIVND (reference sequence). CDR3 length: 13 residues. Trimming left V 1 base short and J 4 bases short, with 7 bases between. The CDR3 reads CASSIGNGETQYF. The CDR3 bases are TGTGCCAGTAGTATAGGGAACGGAGAGACCCAGTACTTC.

DNA of the CDR3: TGCAGTGCTAGTTTCAACGGGCAGTACTTC. The encoded protein is CSASFNGQYF. The V call is TRBV20-1, the J call TRBJ2-7; D call uncertain. Trimming cost V 3 bases and J 9 bases, with 9 bases left between them. Germline CDR1 reads DFQATT; CDR2 reads SNEGSKA (reference sequence). The CDR3 spans 10 residues.

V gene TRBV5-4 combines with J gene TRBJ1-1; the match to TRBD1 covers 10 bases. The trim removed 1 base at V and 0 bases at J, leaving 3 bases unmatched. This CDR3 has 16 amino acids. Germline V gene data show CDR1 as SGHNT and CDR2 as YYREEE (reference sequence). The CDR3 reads CASSLWGQGLNTEAFF. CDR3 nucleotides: TGTGCCAGCAGCTTGTGGGGACAGGGGTTGAACACTGAAGCTTTCTTT.

CDR3 sequence reads: CASSMLGGLGEQYF. The DNA for the CDR3 is TGTGCCAGTAGTATGTTAGGGGGATTGGGCGAGCAGTACTTC. The chain recombines TRBV19 with TRBJ2-7, with a tentative D call TRBD1 (6 bases). The V gene's germline CDR1 is LNHDA and CDR2 SQIVND (reference sequence). V lost 3 bases, J lost 6 bases, and 15 bases lay in between. CDR3 length: 14 amino acids.

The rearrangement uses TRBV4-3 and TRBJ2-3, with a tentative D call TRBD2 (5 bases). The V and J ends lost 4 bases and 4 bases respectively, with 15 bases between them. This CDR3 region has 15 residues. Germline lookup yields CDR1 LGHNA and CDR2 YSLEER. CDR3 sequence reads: CASSRGAPRADTQYF. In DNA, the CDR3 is TGCGCCAGCAGCCGGGGAGCGCCCCGGGCAGATACGCAGTATTTT.

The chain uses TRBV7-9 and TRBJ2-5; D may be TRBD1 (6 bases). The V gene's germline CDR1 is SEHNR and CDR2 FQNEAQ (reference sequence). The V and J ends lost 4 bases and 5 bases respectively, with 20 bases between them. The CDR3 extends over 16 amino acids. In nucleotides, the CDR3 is TGTGCCAGCAGCTCCTTAAACAGGGACGAACGGGAGACCCAGTACTTC. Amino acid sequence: CASSSLNRDERETQYF.

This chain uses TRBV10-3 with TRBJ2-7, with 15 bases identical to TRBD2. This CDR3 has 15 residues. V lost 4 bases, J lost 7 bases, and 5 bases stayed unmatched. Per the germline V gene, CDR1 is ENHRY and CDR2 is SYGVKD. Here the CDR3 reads CAISGTSGGAWEQYF. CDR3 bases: TGTGCCATCAGTGGGACTAGCGGGGGGGCGTGGGAGCAGTACTTC.

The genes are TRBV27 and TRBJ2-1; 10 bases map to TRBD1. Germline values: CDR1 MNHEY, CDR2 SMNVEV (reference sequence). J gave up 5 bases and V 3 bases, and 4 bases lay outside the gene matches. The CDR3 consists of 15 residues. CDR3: CASSFWTGGNNEQFF. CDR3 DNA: TGTGCCAGCAGTTTTTGGACAGGGGGAAACAATGAGCAGTTCTTC.

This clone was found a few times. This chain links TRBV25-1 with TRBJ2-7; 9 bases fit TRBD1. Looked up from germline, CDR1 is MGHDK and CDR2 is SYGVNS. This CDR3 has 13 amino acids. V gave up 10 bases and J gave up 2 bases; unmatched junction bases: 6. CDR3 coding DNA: TGTGCCACACCCGGGACAGGGACCTACGAGCAGTACTTC. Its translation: CATPGTGTYEQYF.

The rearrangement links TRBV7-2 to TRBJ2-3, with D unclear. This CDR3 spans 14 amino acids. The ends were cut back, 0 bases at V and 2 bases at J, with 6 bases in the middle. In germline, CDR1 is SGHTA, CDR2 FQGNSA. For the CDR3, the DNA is TGTGCCAGCAGCTTAGCGGCGGTCACAGATACGCAGTATTTT. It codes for CASSLAAVTDTQYF. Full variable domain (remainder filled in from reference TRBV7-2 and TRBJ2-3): GAGVSQSPSNKVTEKGKDVELRCDPISGHTALYWYRQSLGQGLEFLIYFQGNSAPDKSGLPSDRFSAERTGGSVSTLTIQRTQQEDSAVYLCASSLAAVTDTQYFGPGTRLTVL.

The CDR3 here is CASSPQGLVYEQYF. Written as DNA, the CDR3 is TGTGCCAGCAGCCCCCAGGGACTAGTCTACGAGCAGTACTTC. The gene calls are TRBV21-1 and TRBJ2-7; the table's D gene call, TRBD2, was not cross checked with the DNA. TRBV21-1 is flagged as a pseudogene. CDR3 length: 14 residues.

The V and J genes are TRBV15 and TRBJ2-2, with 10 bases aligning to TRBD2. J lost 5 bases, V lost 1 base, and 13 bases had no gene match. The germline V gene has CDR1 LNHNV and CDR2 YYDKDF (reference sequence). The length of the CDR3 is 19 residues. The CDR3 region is CATSRGLTKLAGGTGELFF. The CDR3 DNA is TGTGCCACCAGCAGAGGCCTTACAAAGTTAGCGGGAGGAACCGGGGAGCTGTTTTTT. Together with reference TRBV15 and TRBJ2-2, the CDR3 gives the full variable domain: DAMVIQNPRYQVTQFGKPVTLSCSQTLNHNVMYWYQQKSSQAPKLLFHYYDKDFNNEADTPDNFQSRRPNTSFCFLDIRSPGLGDTAMYLCATSRGLTKLAGGTGELFFGEGSRLTVL.

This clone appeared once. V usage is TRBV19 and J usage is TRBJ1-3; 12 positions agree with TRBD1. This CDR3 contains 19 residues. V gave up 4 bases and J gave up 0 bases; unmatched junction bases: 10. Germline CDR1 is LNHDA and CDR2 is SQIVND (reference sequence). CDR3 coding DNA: TGTGCCAGTAGTAGGCCGGGACAGGGGGCCATCGGCTCTGGAAACACCATATATTTT. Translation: CASSRPGQGAIGSGNTIYF.

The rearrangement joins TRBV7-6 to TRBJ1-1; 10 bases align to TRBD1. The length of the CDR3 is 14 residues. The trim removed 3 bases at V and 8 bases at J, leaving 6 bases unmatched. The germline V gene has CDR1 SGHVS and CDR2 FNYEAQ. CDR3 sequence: CASSLDRGTSEAFF. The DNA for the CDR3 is TGTGCCAGCAGCTTGGACAGGGGGACTTCCGAAGCTTTCTTT.